Each of the 13 T cell receptor beta chains below was sequenced from the same sample in a study of shared T cell receptors in the human thymus. TCRdb's copy holds only in-frame clones and misses some; the assay was immunoSEQ multiplex PCR. The sample carries 540,000 or so clones, about 80% recorded once. The same specimen was also included in a second study, on human thymus T cells.

The specimen was thymocytes. The receptors were sampled from a boy less than two years old with a congenital heart defect.

The J gene is TRBJ2-1, the V gene TRBV20-1; the D gene is possibly TRBD2 (6 bases). The germline V gene encodes CDR1 DFQATT and CDR2 SNEGSKA (reference sequence). The CDR3 contains 10 residues. V lost 8 bases and J 11 bases, leaving 13 bases between the germline ends. CDR3 in DNA: TGCAGTTCAGGGAGGCAGCAGCAGTTCTTC. Protein sequence: CSSGRQQQFF.

The V and J genes are TRBV5-1 and TRBJ2-7, with TRBD2 matching over 7 bases. Germline CDR1 reads SGHRS; CDR2 reads YFSETQ. V shed 4 bases, J shed 5 bases, and the junction held 9 bases outside the gene matches. This CDR3 spans 14 amino acids. The CDR3 DNA sequence: TGCGCCAGCAGCGCCGGACTAGGCGATAACGAGCAGTACTTC. Its translation is CASSAGLGDNEQYF.

This clone was picked up a small number of times. The chain combines TRBV28 with TRBJ1-2; D not resolved. The CDR3 sequence is 13 residues long. The germline CDR1 and CDR2 sequences are MDHEN and SYDVKM. Trimming removed 6 bases from V and 8 bases from J, with 16 bases in between. The CDR3 DNA sequence: TGTGCCAGCAGCCCTCCCGAGTGCGGAGGCTACACCTTC. It encodes CASSPPECGGYTF.

The chain links TRBV11-2 to TRBJ2-1; no firm D call. The germline V gene encodes CDR1 SGHAT and CDR2 FQNNGV. CDR3 size: 12 residues. V was shortened by 5 bases and J by 7 bases, with 9 bases between the two germline ends. The DNA of the CDR3 is TGTGCCAGCAGCCCGACGGGTAATGAGCAGTTCTTC. This encodes CASSPTGNEQFF.

This chain connects TRBV27 to TRBJ2-3; D not resolved. V was cut by 6 bases and J by 2 bases, with 21 bases left in between. This CDR3 comprises 17 residues. Germline assignment: CDR1 MNHEY and CDR2 SMNVEV (reference sequence). The CDR3 region has the DNA TGTGCCAGCAGCCGACTCCGATCTTCACGCCCCACAGATACGCAGTATTTT. Translation: CASSRLRSSRPTDTQYF.

This chain uses TRBV9 with TRBJ2-2, with 13 bases fitting TRBD2. The germline V gene has CDR1 SGDLS and CDR2 YYNGEE. The CDR3 extends over 19 amino acids. J gave up 0 bases and V 3 bases, and 8 bases lay outside the gene matches. This CDR3 reads CASSAGTSGNESNTGELFF. The CDR3 coding sequence is TGTGCCAGCAGCGCCGGGACTAGCGGGAATGAATCGAACACCGGGGAGCTGTTTTTT.

The chain joins TRBV6-4 to TRBJ1-5, with 8 positions matching TRBD1. The CDR3 sequence is 19 residues long. Germline CDR1 is MRHNA and CDR2 is SNTAGT. The CDR3 nucleotides read TGTGCGCCAGCACCTAGACAGGGGACCGCCAATTGGGGCAATCAGCCCCAGCATTTT. Its protein is CAPAPRQGTANWGNQPQHF.

The rearrangement uses TRBV11-2 and TRBJ2-7, with TRBD1 identical over 8 bases. V shed 6 bases and J 1 base; nucleotides not matched to a gene: 5. CDR1 and CDR2 from the germline V gene are SGHAT and FQNNGV. This CDR3 has 14 residues. CDR3 in amino acids: CASSWTGPSYEQYF. CDR3 DNA sequence: TGTGCCAGCAGTTGGACAGGGCCATCCTACGAGCAGTACTTC.

The CDR3 DNA reads TGTGCCAGCAGGTCCGGGACTAGGGGTAATGAGCAGTTCTTC. It translates to CASRSGTRGNEQFF. The rearrangement joins TRBV7-2 to TRBJ2-1, with 8 bases identical to TRBD2. Trimming at V came to 6 bases and at J to 7 bases, leaving 8 bases not matched to a gene. This CDR3 comprises 14 residues. Germline CDR1 reads SGHTA; CDR2 reads FQGNSA.

V usage is TRBV15 and J usage is TRBJ1-4, with a possible D match to TRBD1 (6 bases). The CDR3 sequence is 16 residues long. V gave up 0 bases and J gave up 8 bases, with 16 bases separating them. Germline V CDR1 and CDR2: LNHNV, YYDKDF (reference sequence). CDR3 sequence (DNA): TGTGCCACCAGCAGAGACGGATCCGACAGGAGGGAAAAACTGTTTTTT. Encoded protein: CATSRDGSDRREKLFF.

The chain links TRBV19 to TRBJ2-7; D uncertain. Germline CDR1 reads LNHDA; CDR2 reads SQIVND (reference sequence). CDR3 length: 15 amino acids. Trimming pared 7 bases from V and 2 bases from J, leaving 18 bases between. CDR3 region: CASKAGAALTYEQYF. The DNA of the CDR3 is TGTGCCAGTAAAGCCGGAGCAGCCTTAACCTACGAGCAGTACTTC.

The chain is built from TRBV27 and TRBJ2-1; D call uncertain. The germline V gene has CDR1 MNHEY and CDR2 SMNVEV (reference sequence). The CDR3 runs to 16 residues. The germline V and J ends were trimmed by 4 bases and 3 bases, with 16 bases remaining between them. The CDR3 loop reads CASSSPDTGHYNEQFF. CDR3 in DNA: TGTGCCAGCAGTTCCCCAGACACCGGCCACTACAATGAGCAGTTCTTC.

The J gene is TRBJ2-1, the V gene TRBV27, with TRBD1 matching over 8 bases. CDR3 length equals 14 residues. CDR1 is MNHEY, CDR2 SMNVEV, per germline (reference sequence). Unmatched junction bases numbered 5, after V lost 3 bases and J lost 7 bases. This CDR3 reads CASSFQGAGNEQFF. CDR3 nucleotide sequence: TGTGCCAGCAGTTTTCAGGGGGCGGGGAATGAGCAGTTCTTC.